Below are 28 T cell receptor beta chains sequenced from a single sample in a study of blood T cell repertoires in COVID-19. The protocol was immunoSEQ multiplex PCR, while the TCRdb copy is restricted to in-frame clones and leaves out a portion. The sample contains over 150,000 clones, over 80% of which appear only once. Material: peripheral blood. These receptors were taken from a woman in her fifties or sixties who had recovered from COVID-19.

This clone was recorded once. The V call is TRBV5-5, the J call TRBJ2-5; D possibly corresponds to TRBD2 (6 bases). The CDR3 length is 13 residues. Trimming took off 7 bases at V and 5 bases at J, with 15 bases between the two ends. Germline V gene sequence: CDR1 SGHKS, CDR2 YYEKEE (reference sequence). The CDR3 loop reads CASSGPGAETQYF. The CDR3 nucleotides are TGTGCCAGCTCTGGGCCGGGAGCCGAGACCCAGTACTTC.

In nucleotides, the CDR3 is TGTGCCAGCAGCTGGCCCGGCGGGTCCGGCGAGCAGTACTTC. Its protein product is CASSWPGGSGEQYF. The J gene is TRBJ2-7, the V gene TRBV5-4, with D tentatively TRBD2 (5 bases). Between the trimmed V and J ends, which lost 3 bases and 6 bases, there was a span of 16 bases. Germline V gene lookup returns CDR1 SGHNT and CDR2 YYREEE (reference sequence). This CDR3 is built from 14 residues.

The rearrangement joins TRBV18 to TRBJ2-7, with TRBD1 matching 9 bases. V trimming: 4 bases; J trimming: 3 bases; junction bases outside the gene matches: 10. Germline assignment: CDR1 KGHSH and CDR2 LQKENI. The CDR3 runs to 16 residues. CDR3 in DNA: TGTGCCAGCTCACGGGAACGACCGGGACAGGGCTACGAGCAGTACTTC. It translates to CASSRERPGQGYEQYF.

The CDR3 DNA sequence: TGTGCCAGCAGCGTCTCTCTAGCGGGGGCGGCCACCGGGGAGCTGTTTTTT. The encoded protein is CASSVSLAGAATGELFF. The J gene is TRBJ2-2, the V gene TRBV9, with TRBD2 matching 10 bases. Germline V gene sequence: CDR1 SGDLS, CDR2 YYNGEE. Trimming at V came to 2 bases and at J to 4 bases, leaving 8 bases not matched to a gene. This CDR3 spans 17 amino acids.

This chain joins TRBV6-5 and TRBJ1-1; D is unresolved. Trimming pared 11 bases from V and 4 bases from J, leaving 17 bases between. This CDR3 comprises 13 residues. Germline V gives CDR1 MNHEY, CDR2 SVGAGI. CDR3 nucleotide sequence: TGTGCCGGTCGACAAGACCTAAGCACTGAAGCTTTCTTT. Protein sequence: CAGRQDLSTEAFF.

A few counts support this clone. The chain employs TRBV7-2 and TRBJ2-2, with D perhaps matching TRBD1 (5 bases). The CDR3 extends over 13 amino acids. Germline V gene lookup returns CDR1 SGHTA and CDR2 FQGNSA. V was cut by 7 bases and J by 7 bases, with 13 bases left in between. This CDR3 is CASTNRDSGELFF. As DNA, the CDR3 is TGTGCCAGCACCAACCGAGACAGCGGGGAGCTGTTTTTT.

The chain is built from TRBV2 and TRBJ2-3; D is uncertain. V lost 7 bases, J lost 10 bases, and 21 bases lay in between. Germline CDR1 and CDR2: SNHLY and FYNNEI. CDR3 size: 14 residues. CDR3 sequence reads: CASTRSNLNGSQYF. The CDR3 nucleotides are TGTGCCAGCACCCGCTCCAACTTGAACGGGTCGCAGTATTTT.

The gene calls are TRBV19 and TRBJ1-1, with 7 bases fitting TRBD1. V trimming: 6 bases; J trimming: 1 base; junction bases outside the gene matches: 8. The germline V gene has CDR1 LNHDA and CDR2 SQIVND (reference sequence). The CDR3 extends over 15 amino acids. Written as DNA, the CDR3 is TGTGCCAGTAGCTTCCCCGGGACAGAGAACACTGAAGCTTTCTTT. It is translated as CASSFPGTENTEAFF.

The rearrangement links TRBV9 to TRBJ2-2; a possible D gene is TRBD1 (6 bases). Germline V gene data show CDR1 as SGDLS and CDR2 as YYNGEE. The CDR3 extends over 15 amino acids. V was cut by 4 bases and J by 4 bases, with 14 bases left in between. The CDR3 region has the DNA TGTGCCAGCAGCTTATCAGGGGATGGCACCGGGGAGCTGTTTTTT. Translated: CASSLSGDGTGELFF.

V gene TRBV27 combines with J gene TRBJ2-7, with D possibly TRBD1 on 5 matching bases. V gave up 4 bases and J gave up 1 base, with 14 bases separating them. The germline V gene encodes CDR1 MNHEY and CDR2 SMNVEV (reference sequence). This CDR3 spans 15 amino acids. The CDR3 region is CASSSGRARSYEQYF. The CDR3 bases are TGTGCCAGCAGTTCTGGCAGGGCTAGGTCCTACGAGCAGTACTTC.

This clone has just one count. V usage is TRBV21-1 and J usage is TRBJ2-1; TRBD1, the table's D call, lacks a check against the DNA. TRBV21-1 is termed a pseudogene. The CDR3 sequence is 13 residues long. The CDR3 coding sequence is TGTGCCAGCAGCACCAGGACCTACAATGAGCAGTTCTTC. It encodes CASSTRTYNEQFF.

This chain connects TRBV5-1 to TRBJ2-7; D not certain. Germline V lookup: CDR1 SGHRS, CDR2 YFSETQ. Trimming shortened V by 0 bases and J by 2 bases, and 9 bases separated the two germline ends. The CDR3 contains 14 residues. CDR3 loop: CASSLGFGAYEQYF. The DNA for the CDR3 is TGCGCCAGCAGCTTGGGGTTCGGTGCCTACGAGCAGTACTTC.

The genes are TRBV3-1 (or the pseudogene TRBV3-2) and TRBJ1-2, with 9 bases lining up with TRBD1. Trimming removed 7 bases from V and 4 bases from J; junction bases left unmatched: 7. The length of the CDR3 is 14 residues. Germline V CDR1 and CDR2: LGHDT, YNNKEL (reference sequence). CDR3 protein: CASTETGGAYGYTF. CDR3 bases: TGTGCCAGCACCGAAACAGGGGGCGCCTATGGCTACACCTTC.

Written as DNA, the CDR3 is TGCAGCGTTCAACAGGGGTCGAACACTGAAGCTTTCTTT. Its translation is CSVQQGSNTEAFF. The chain couples TRBV29-1 to TRBJ1-1; 7 nucleotides match TRBD1. The CDR3 spans 13 residues. The junction had 4 bases not matched to a gene; V was cut back by 5 bases and J by 1 base. Germline V gene data show CDR1 as SQVTM and CDR2 as ANQGSEA.

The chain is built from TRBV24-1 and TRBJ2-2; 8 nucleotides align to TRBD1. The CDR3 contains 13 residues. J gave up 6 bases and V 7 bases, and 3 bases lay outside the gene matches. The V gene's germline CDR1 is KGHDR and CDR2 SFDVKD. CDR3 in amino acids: CATRDREAGELFF. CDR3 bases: TGTGCCACCAGGGACAGGGAAGCCGGGGAGCTGTTTTTT.

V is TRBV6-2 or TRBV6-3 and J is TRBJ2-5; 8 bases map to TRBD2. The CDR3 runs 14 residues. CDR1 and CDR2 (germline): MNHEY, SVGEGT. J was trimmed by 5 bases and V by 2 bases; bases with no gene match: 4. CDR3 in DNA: TGTGCCAGCAGTTACGGGACTAGGGTGGAGACCCAGTACTTC. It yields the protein CASSYGTRVETQYF.

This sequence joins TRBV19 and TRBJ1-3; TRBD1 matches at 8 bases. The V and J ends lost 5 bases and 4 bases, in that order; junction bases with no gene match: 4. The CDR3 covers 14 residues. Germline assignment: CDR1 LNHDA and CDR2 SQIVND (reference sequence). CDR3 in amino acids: CASSGQGNGNTIYF. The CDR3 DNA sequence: TGTGCCAGTAGTGGACAGGGCAACGGAAACACCATATATTTT.

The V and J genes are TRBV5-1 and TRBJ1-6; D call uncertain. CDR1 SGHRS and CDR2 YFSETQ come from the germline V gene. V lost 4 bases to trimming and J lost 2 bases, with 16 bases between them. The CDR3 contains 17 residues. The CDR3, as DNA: TGCGCCAGCAGCCTGTATCCCAGGTGCCCCTATAATTCACCCCTCCACTTT. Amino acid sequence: CASSLYPRCPYNSPLHF. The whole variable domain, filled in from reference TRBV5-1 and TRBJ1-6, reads KAGVTQTPRYLIKTRGQQVTLSCSPISGHRSVSWYQQTPGQGLQFLFEYFSETQRNKGNFPGRFSGRQFSNSRSEMNVSTLELGDSALYLCASSLYPRCPYNSPLHFGNGTRLTVT.

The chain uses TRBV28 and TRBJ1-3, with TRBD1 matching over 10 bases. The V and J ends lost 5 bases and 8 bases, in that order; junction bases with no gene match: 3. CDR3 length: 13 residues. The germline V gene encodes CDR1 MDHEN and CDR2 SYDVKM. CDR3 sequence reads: CASSPGQGDTIYF. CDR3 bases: TGTGCCAGCAGTCCAGGACAGGGGGACACCATATATTTT. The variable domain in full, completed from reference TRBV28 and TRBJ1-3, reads DVKVTQSSRYLVKRTGEKVFLECVQDMDHENMFWYRQDPGLGLRLIYFSYDVKMKEKGDIPEGYSVSREKKERFSLILESASTNQTSMYLCASSPGQGDTIYFGEGSWLTVV.

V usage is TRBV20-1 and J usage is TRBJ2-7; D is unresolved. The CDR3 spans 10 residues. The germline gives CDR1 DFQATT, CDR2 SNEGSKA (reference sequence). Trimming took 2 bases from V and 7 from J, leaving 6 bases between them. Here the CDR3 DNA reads TGCAGTGCTAGAATCGGGGAGCAGTACTTC. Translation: CSARIGEQYF.

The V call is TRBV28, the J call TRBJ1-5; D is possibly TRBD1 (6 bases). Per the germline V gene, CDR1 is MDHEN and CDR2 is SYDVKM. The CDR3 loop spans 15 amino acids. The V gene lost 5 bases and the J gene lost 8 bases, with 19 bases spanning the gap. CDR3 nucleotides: TGTGCCAGCAGTGCTGGAGGGGGGGCGTATGAGCCCCAGCATTTT. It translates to CASSAGGGAYEPQHF.

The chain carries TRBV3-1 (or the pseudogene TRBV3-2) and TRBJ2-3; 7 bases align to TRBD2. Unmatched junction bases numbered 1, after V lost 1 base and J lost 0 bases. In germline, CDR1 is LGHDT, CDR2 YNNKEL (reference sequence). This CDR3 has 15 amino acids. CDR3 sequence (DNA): TGTGCCAGCAGCCAAGGGGGGGGGAGCACAGATACGCAGTATTTT. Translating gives CASSQGGGSTDTQYF.

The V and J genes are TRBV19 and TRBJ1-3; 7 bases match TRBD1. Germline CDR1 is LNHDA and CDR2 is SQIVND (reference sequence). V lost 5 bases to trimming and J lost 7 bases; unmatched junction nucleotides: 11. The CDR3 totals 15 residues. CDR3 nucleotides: TGTGCCAGTAGTCCCCCGGGACAGAGAGGGAACACCATATATTTT. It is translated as CASSPPGQRGNTIYF.

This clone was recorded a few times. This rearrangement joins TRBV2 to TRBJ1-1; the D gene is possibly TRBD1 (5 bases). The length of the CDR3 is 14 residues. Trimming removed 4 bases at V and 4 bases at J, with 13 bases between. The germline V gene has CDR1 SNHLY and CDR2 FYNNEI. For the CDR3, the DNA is TGTGCCAGCAGTGTCGGGGGATCGAGCACTGAAGCTTTCTTT. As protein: CASSVGGSSTEAFF.

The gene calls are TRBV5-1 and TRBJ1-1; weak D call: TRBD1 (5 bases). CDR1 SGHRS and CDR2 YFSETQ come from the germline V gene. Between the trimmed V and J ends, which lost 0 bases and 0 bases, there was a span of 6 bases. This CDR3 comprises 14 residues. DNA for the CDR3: TGCGCCAGCAGCTTGGGGGGCATGAACACTGAAGCTTTCTTT. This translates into CASSLGGMNTEAFF.

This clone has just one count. This CDR3 is CASSLTYTDTQYF. For the CDR3, the DNA is TGCGCCAGCAGCCTGACTTACACAGATACGCAGTATTTT. The J gene is TRBJ2-3, the V gene TRBV4-1; D unclear. Germline V CDR1 and CDR2: MGHRA, YSYEKL. This CDR3 has 13 residues. With 4 bases removed from V and 2 bases from J, the gap between germline ends came to 7 bases.

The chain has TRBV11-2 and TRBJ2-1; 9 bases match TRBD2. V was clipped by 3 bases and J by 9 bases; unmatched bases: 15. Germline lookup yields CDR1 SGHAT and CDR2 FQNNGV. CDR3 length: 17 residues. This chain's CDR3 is CASSLATLLRGGREQFF. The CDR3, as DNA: TGTGCCAGCAGCTTGGCCACCCTCTTGCGGGGGGGCCGTGAGCAGTTCTTC.

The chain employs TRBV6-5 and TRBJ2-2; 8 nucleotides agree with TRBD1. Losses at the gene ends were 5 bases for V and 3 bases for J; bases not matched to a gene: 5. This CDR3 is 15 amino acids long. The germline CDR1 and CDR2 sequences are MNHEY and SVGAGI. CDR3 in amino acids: CASSRVTGDTGELFF. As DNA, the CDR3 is TGTGCCAGCAGTCGAGTGACAGGGGACACCGGGGAGCTGTTTTTT.